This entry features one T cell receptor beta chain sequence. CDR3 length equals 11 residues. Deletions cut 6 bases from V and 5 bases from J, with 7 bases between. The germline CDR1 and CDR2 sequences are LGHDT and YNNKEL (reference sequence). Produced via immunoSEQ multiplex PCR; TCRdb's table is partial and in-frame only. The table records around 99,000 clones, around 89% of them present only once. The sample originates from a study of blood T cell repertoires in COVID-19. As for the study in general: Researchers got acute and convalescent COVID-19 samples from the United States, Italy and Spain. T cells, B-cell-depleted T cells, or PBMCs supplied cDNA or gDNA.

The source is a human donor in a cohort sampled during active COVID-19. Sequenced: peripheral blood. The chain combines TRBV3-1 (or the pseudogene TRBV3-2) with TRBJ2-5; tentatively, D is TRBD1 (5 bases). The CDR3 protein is CASRWGETQYF. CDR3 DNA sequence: TGTGCCAGCAGATGGGGCGAGACCCAGTACTTC.